The 9 T cell receptor beta chains presented below share a single source sample, sequenced in a study of metastatic and nonmetastatic thyroid tumors. TCRdb reanalyzed the PCR reads via MiXCR. The table shows more than 40,000 clones, with 16% occurring only once. No patient received treatment before thyroid surgery. Material for sequencing was blood. The receptors derive from a female donor with papillary thyroid cancer or a benign thyroid nodule (not recorded which). Some clones in this sample may be carry-over from other donors' samples.

The V call is TRBV11-1, the J call TRBJ2-1; the match to TRBD1 covers 7 bases. The CDR3 runs to 13 residues. Trimming cost V 2 bases and J 10 bases; bases outside gene matches: 5. Germline CDR1 SGHAT, CDR2 FQDESV (reference sequence). CDR3 amino acids: CASSLMGQSEQFF. DNA for the CDR3: TGTGCCAGCAGCTTAATGGGACAGTCCGAGCAGTTCTTC.

In this sample, this clone turned up many times. The gene calls are TRBV5-4 and TRBJ2-7; 9 bases align to TRBD1. Germline CDR1 SGHNT, CDR2 YYREEE (reference sequence). J lost 5 bases, V lost 3 bases, and 9 bases had no gene match. The CDR3 totals 15 residues. The chain's CDR3 is CASSSSGQGAHEQYF. The CDR3 bases are TGTGCCAGCAGCTCCTCGGGACAGGGTGCCCACGAGCAGTACTTC.

In this sample, this clone turned up many times. This sequence joins TRBV11-2 and TRBJ1-3; maybe TRBD1 (6 bases). CDR3 length: 17 residues. V lost 0 bases and J lost 1, with 13 bases in between. The V gene's germline CDR1 is SGHAT and CDR2 FQNNGV. DNA for the CDR3: TGTGCCAGCAGCTTAGATCGCAGGGGTAAGTCTGGAAACACCATATATTTT. As protein: CASSLDRRGKSGNTIYF.

This clone was recorded a few times. The rearrangement joins TRBV6-1 to TRBJ2-3; the match to TRBD2 covers 9 bases. The CDR3 spans 13 residues. CDR1 is MNHNS, CDR2 SASEGT, per germline. Trimming cost V 7 bases and J 6 bases; bases outside gene matches: 5. In nucleotides, the CDR3 is TGTGCCAGCAAAGCTAGCGGGACCGATACGCAGTATTTT. It specifies CASKASGTDTQYF.

Details on this clone: Mismatch with germline at one junction end may stem from a read error. The gene calls are TRBV10-3 and TRBJ2-7, with D possibly matching TRBD2 (5 bases). The CDR3 totals 13 residues. Germline CDR1 ENHRY, CDR2 SYGVKD. The CDR3 sequence: CALSESGSYEKYF. CDR3 sequence (DNA): TGTGCCCTCAGTGAGTCGGGAAGCTACGAGAAGTACTTC.

V and J are TRBV9 and TRBJ2-1, with a possible D match to TRBD1 (6 bases). Germline V CDR1 and CDR2: SGDLS, YYNGEE. The germline V and J ends were trimmed by 5 bases and 3 bases, with 15 bases remaining between them. The CDR3 runs 15 residues. CDR3 coding DNA: TGTGCCAGCAGTCCTACAGGGCATGGCTACAATGAGCAGTTCTTC. Translation: CASSPTGHGYNEQFF. The full variable domain, in which reference TRBV9 and TRBJ2-1 provide the parts outside the CDR3, is DSGVTQTPKHLITATGQRVTLRCSPRSGDLSVYWYQQSLDQGLQFLIQYYNGEERAKGNILERFSAQQFPDLHSELNLSSLELGDSALYFCASSPTGHGYNEQFFGPGTRLTVL.

This clone was found many times. V and J are TRBV3-1 and TRBJ1-5, with a tentative D call TRBD1 (6 bases). The germline CDR1 and CDR2 sequences are LGHDT and YNNKEL (reference sequence). This CDR3 is built from 16 residues. V gave up 0 bases and J gave up 6 bases, with 15 bases separating them. This CDR3 is CASSQDTGNFGQPQHF. DNA for the CDR3: TGTGCCAGCAGCCAAGACACAGGGAATTTTGGTCAGCCCCAGCATTTT.

By sample share, this clone is medium-sized. V and J are TRBV6-1 and TRBJ1-2, with a possible D match to TRBD1 (6 bases). The V and J ends lost 2 bases and 10 bases respectively, with 11 bases between them. Germline V lookup: CDR1 MNHNS, CDR2 SASEGT. This CDR3 spans 12 amino acids. CDR3 sequence: CASSERDTSYTF. The CDR3 nucleotides read TGTGCCAGCAGTGAACGGGACACATCCTACACCTTC.

The chain recombines TRBV12-3 or TRBV12-4 with TRBJ1-4; D possibly corresponds to TRBD1 (5 bases). The CDR3 runs to 14 residues. The germline V and J ends were trimmed by 6 bases and 7 bases, with 15 bases remaining between them. For the CDR3, the DNA is TGTGCCAGCAGCCCTGGAGTGGGGGGTGAAAAACTGTTTTTT. Translation: CASSPGVGGEKLFF.